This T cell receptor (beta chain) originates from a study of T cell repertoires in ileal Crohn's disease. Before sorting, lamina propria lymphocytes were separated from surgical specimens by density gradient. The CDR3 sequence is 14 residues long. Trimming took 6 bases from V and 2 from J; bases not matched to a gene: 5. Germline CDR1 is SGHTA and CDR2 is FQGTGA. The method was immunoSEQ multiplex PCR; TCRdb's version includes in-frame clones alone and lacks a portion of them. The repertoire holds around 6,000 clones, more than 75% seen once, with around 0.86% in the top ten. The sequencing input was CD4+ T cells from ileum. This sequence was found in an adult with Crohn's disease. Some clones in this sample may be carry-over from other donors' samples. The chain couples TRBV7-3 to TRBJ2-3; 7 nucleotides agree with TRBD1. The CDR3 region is CASRDGTVTDTQYF. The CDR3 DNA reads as TGTGCCAGCAGAGATGGGACAGTCACAGATACGCAGTATTTT.